This T cell receptor (beta chain) derives from a study of T cell repertoires in cytomegalovirus infection. Background on the study: Indications came from public TCR beta signatures; they pointed to CMV infection and to a matching HLA type. Study results and limitations: It was HLA-C-restricted CMV-specific TCR beta clonotypes that dominated the response ex vivo. Summed public TCR beta family frequency identified CMV carriers bearing the relevant HLA.

This clonotype was picked up many times. Its target is not known. TCRdb used MiXCR to reprocess the reads, holding one entry per CDR3 protein. Counted here are around 280,000 distinct CDR3 sequences, approximately 13% occurring once; the ten biggest clones make up around 9%. CDR1 and CDR2 (germline): MDHEN, SYDVKM. CDR3 length: 20 amino acids. V lost 4 bases, J lost 2 bases, and 16 bases stayed unmatched. Sequenced input: PBMCs. The gene calls are TRBV28 and TRBJ1-3, with 11 bases aligning to TRBD1. The clonotype comes from a human donor in good health (CMV status not recorded). Some clones in this sample may be carry-over from other donors' samples. The CDR3: CASSYAWWGQGGIAGNTIYF. CDR3 in DNA: TGTGCCAGCAGTTACGCGTGGTGGGGACAGGGGGGGATCGCTGGAAACACCATATATTTT.